These T cell receptor beta chains were read from a single sample in a study of cytomegalovirus exposure and HLA in healthy donors. Here immunoSEQ multiplex PCR was the method, and the copy in TCRdb shows in-frame clones only, minus some. This table holds 90,000 to 120,000 clones, 78% found once. Sequences were obtained from PBMCs. All receptors come from a middle-aged woman in good health and CMV-seronegative. The CDR3 runs from the conserved cysteine through the conserved F or W. The D gene is left open where the match is weak. Not every row has a clone size; where given, it reads once, few, many or a size class.

abundance,v_gene,d_gene,j_gene,CDR3aa,CDR3nt
NA,TRBV19,NA,TRBJ2-2,CASHPSVRTGELFF,TGTGCCAGTCACCCCTCCGTGAGGACCGGGGAGCTGTTTTTT
NA,TRBV7-2,NA,TRBJ1-5,CASSSMGVPGEPQHF,TGTGCCAGCAGCTCAATGGGAGTCCCGGGGGAGCCCCAGCATTTT
NA,TRBV2,TRBD2,TRBJ2-2,CASSLTSSRTGELFF,TGTGCCAGCAGCCTGACTAGCAGCAGGACCGGGGAGCTGTTTTTT
NA,TRBV19,TRBD2,TRBJ2-7,CASSAGTSGRAGEQYF,TGTGCCAGTAGCGCCGGGACTAGTGGGAGGGCTGGCGAGCAGTACTTC
NA,TRBV2,NA,TRBJ2-3,CASLLVSTDTQYF,TGTGCCAGCTTACTAGTAAGCACAGATACGCAGTATTTT
NA,TRBV5-1,TRBD1,TRBJ1-5,CASSPGQGESQPQHF,TGCGCCAGCAGCCCTGGACAGGGGGAGAGCCAGCCCCAGCATTTT
NA,TRBV7-3,TRBD2,TRBJ2-2,CASRITSGGNTGELFF,TGTGCCAGCAGAATTACTAGCGGGGGGAACACCGGGGAGCTGTTTTTT
NA,TRBV6-5,NA,TRBJ2-7,CASSSAQKLYEQYF,TGTGCCAGCAGTTCTGCACAGAAACTCTACGAGCAGTACTTC
NA,TRBV5-4,NA,TRBJ1-2,CASSFLGRVHGYTF,TGTGCCAGCAGCTTCCTTGGGAGGGTCCACGGCTACACCTTC
NA,TRBV4-2,TRBD1,TRBJ2-6,CASSQERTGSGANVLTF,TGTGCCAGCAGCCAAGAACGGACAGGCTCTGGGGCCAACGTCCTGACTTTC
once,TRBV7-2,NA,TRBJ2-1,CASSLAGVNEQFF,TGTGCCAGCAGCTTAGCGGGAGTAAATGAGCAGTTCTTC
NA,TRBV15,TRBD2,TRBJ2-1,CATSRVWGLAGFNEQFF,TGTGCCACCAGCAGAGTTTGGGGACTAGCGGGCTTCAATGAGCAGTTCTTC
NA,TRBV25-1,TRBD1,TRBJ2-1,CASRPTGGFYNEQFF,TGTGCCAGCAGACCCACAGGGGGCTTCTACAATGAGCAGTTCTTC
NA,TRBV10-2,NA,TRBJ2-7,CASGTRSSYEQYF,TGCGCCAGCGGAACAAGGAGCTCCTACGAGCAGTACTTC